This TCR beta chain was sequenced for a study of T cell changes during pregnancy in multiple sclerosis. V shed 2 bases and J 7 bases; nucleotides not matched to a gene: 8. The CDR3 length is 15 residues. Germline CDR1 is SGHKS and CDR2 is YYEKEE (reference sequence). Only in-frame clones appear in the TCRdb table, and some are missing; sequencing was by immunoSEQ multiplex PCR. There are around 68,000 clones in the sample; 91% occur only once, and approximately 2% lies in the top ten. The J gene is TRBJ1-4, the V gene TRBV5-5; 7 bases map to TRBD1. The sequences come from peripheral blood, collected in the third trimester of pregnancy. The sequence came from a female donor in good health, enrolled as a control in a pregnancy study. The CDR3 region is CASSFGAGGTEKLFF. CDR3 nucleotides: TGTGCCAGCAGCTTCGGGGCAGGGGGGACTGAAAAACTGTTTTTT.